Following are 19 T cell receptor beta chains from one sample sequenced in a study of shared clonotypes between healthy human individuals. The naive CD8 subset, CD45RO-negative cells positively selected for CCR7, excluded terminally differentiated effector memory CD45RA+ cells. Clones were sequenced by immunoSEQ multiplex PCR, and TCRdb holds only the in-frame ones, with some missing. The sample carries millions of clones, about 94% recorded once. What was sequenced was naive CD8+ T cells sorted from blood. Every receptor here comes from a man between 18 and 29 years old in good health.

This rearrangement joins TRBV6-1 to TRBJ2-5, with unresolved D. Germline loops: CDR1 MNHNS, CDR2 SASEGT. The CDR3 is 14 amino acids. Deletions cut 2 bases from V and 2 bases from J, with 9 bases between. CDR3: CASSEMTVQETQYF. The CDR3 DNA reads as TGTGCCAGCAGTGAAATGACGGTTCAAGAGACCCAGTACTTC.

The CDR3 sequence: CASSFEGETQYF. The CDR3 DNA is TGTGCCAGCAGCTTCGAAGGGGAGACCCAGTACTTC. This chain joins TRBV5-4 and TRBJ2-5; D is unresolved. The length of the CDR3 is 12 residues. Germline V gene data show CDR1 as SGHNT and CDR2 as YYREEE (reference sequence). With 2 bases removed from V and 5 bases from J, the gap between germline ends came to 7 bases.

This clone was counted once. This chain links TRBV29-1 with TRBJ1-3, with unresolved D. V was trimmed by 3 bases and J by 0 bases, leaving 6 bases between them. The CDR3 spans 13 residues. Germline V gene sequence: CDR1 SQVTM, CDR2 ANQGSEA. The CDR3 DNA reads as TGCAGCGTTGACGGGGACTCTGGAAACACCATATATTTT. This sequence encodes CSVDGDSGNTIYF.

The chain recombines TRBV10-3 with TRBJ2-2; TRBD1 is a possible D gene (5 bases). Germline loops: CDR1 ENHRY, CDR2 SYGVKD. The CDR3 totals 14 residues. V was pared by 10 bases and J by 1 base, with 13 bases between. CDR3 DNA: TGTGCCACGATAGGGGAATTGAACACCGGGGAGCTGTTTTTT. It encodes CATIGELNTGELFF.

The rearrangement links TRBV7-9 to TRBJ2-1, with 9 nucleotides matching TRBD2. The V gene's germline CDR1 is SEHNR and CDR2 FQNEAQ (reference sequence). With 5 bases clipped from V and 2 bases from J, the junction kept 4 bases outside the gene matches. CDR3 length: 15 amino acids. The DNA of the CDR3 is TGTGCCAGCAGCAAGACTAGCGGACCCTACAATGAGCAGTTCTTC. It translates to CASSKTSGPYNEQFF.

The chain couples TRBV7-2 to TRBJ2-7, with a possible D match to TRBD1 (5 bases). Germline loops: CDR1 SGHTA, CDR2 FQGNSA. With 2 bases removed from V and 1 base from J, the gap between germline ends came to 9 bases. The CDR3 runs 14 residues. The DNA for the CDR3 is TGTGCCAGCAGCTTAAAAGGGGTGTCCTACGAGCAGTACTTC. The encoded protein is CASSLKGVSYEQYF. The complete variable domain, with remaining parts taken from reference TRBV7-2 and TRBJ2-7, reads GAGVSQSPSNKVTEKGKDVELRCDPISGHTALYWYRQSLGQGLEFLIYFQGNSAPDKSGLPSDRFSAERTGGSVSTLTIQRTQQEDSAVYLCASSLKGVSYEQYFGPGTRLTVT.

This clone has only one observation. The CDR3 region is CATEWGRTGELFF. In DNA, the CDR3 is TGTGCCACCGAGTGGGGGAGAACCGGGGAGCTGTTTTTT. The chain carries TRBV13 and TRBJ2-2; either TRBD1 or TRBD2 may supply D (5 bases each). CDR1 and CDR2 from the germline V gene are PRHDT and FYEKMQ (reference sequence). Trimming took off 10 bases at V and 5 bases at J, with 14 bases between the two ends. The CDR3 consists of 13 residues.

CDR3 amino acids: CASSPGRGTGYNEQFF. The CDR3 nucleotides are TGTGCCAGCAGCCCGGGACGGGGAACGGGCTACAATGAGCAGTTCTTC. V usage is TRBV9 and J usage is TRBJ2-1; D possibly uses TRBD1 or TRBD2 (5 bases each). Deletions cut 4 bases from V and 3 bases from J, with 17 bases between. Germline assignment: CDR1 SGDLS and CDR2 YYNGEE. The CDR3 is made up of 16 amino acids.

The V and J genes are TRBV2 and TRBJ2-3; 7 bases fit TRBD2. With 6 bases clipped from V and 4 bases from J, the junction kept 10 bases outside the gene matches. Germline CDR1 SNHLY, CDR2 FYNNEI. The CDR3 runs 15 residues. DNA for the CDR3: TGTGCCAGCAGCGAGATCTTGACTAGCTCAGATACGCAGTATTTT. Amino acids: CASSEILTSSDTQYF.

A note on this clone: Other nucleotide sequences in the sample specify the same CDR3. The V call is TRBV4-1, the J call TRBJ2-7, with 11 bases lining up with TRBD1. This CDR3 spans 15 amino acids. Germline CDR1 MGHRA, CDR2 YSYEKL. V shed 3 bases and J 3 bases; nucleotides not matched to a gene: 4. In DNA, the CDR3 is TGCGCCAGCAGCCACCGGGGACAGGGGGGCTACGAGCAGTACTTC. As protein: CASSHRGQGGYEQYF.

The chain carries TRBV5-6 and TRBJ2-5; D possibly uses TRBD1 or TRBD2 (6 bases each). The CDR3 runs to 16 residues. V was shortened by 2 bases and J by 2 bases, with 16 bases between the two germline ends. Germline CDR1 and CDR2: SGHDT and YYEEEE. The CDR3 region has the DNA TGTGCCAGCAGCTTCACGGGGGCTCCCCCACAAGAGACCCAGTACTTC. Translated: CASSFTGAPPQETQYF.

This clone was picked up one time. The gene calls are TRBV5-1 and TRBJ1-4; maybe TRBD1 (5 bases). The V gene's germline CDR1 is SGHRS and CDR2 YFSETQ. Trimming shortened V by 3 bases and J by 2 bases, and 8 bases separated the two germline ends. The CDR3 totals 14 residues. In DNA form, the CDR3 reads TGCGCCAGCAGCTGCAGGGATACTAATGAAAAACTGTTTTTT. This codes for CASSCRDTNEKLFF. Using reference TRBV5-1 and TRBJ1-4 for the parts outside the CDR3, the full variable domain is KAGVTQTPRYLIKTRGQQVTLSCSPISGHRSVSWYQQTPGQGLQFLFEYFSETQRNKGNFPGRFSGRQFSNSRSEMNVSTLELGDSALYLCASSCRDTNEKLFFGSGTQLSVL.

The sample holds one count of this clone. The chain combines TRBV5-6 with TRBJ1-1, with D possibly TRBD1 on 6 matching bases. CDR3 length: 16 amino acids. V was pared by 0 bases and J by 5 bases, with 17 bases between. Germline V lookup: CDR1 SGHDT, CDR2 YYEEEE. For the CDR3, the DNA is TGTGCCAGCAGCTTGGAGTTGGGGGGGCTAAGGACTGAAGCTTTCTTT. It yields the protein CASSLELGGLRTEAFF. The variable domain in full, with the rest retrieved from reference TRBV5-6 and TRBJ1-1, is DAGVTQSPTHLIKTRGQQVTLRCSPKSGHDTVSWYQQALGQGPQFIFQYYEEEERQRGNFPDRFSGHQFPNYSSELNVNALLLGDSALYLCASSLELGGLRTEAFFGQGTRLTVV.

As to this clone: The sample carries other DNA sequences with the same CDR3. This chain joins TRBV27 and TRBJ2-7; 10 positions match TRBD1. V trimming: 0 bases; J trimming: 5 bases; junction bases outside the gene matches: 7. The CDR3 is 16 residues long. Per germline, CDR1 MNHEY and CDR2 SMNVEV (reference sequence). The CDR3 DNA is TGTGCCAGCAGTTTATCCCCCGGGACAGGGGTACACGAGCAGTACTTC. It specifies CASSLSPGTGVHEQYF.

The V call is TRBV19, the J call TRBJ2-7; the match to TRBD2 covers 7 bases. The CDR3 extends over 15 amino acids. Germline V CDR1 and CDR2: LNHDA, SQIVND (reference sequence). Trimming took 5 bases from V and 0 from J; bases not matched to a gene: 7. The CDR3 DNA reads as TGTGCCAGTAGTCACCTAGCTAGCGGCTCCTACGAGCAGTACTTC. The encoded protein is CASSHLASGSYEQYF.

The chain couples TRBV7-9 to TRBJ1-2; 8 bases fit TRBD1. Germline trimming cut 5 bases from V and 6 bases from J; bases unmatched to any gene: 8. CDR3 length: 14 amino acids. Germline V gene sequence: CDR1 SEHNR, CDR2 FQNEAQ (reference sequence). CDR3 amino acids: CASSKSGTGDGYTF. In DNA, the CDR3 is TGTGCCAGCAGCAAATCCGGGACAGGAGATGGCTACACCTTC. The variable domain in full, with the rest retrieved from reference TRBV7-9 and TRBJ1-2, is DTGVSQNPRHKITKRGQNVTFRCDPISEHNRLYWYRQTLGQGPEFLTYFQNEAQLEKSRLLSDRFSAERPKGSFSTLEIQRTEQGDSAMYLCASSKSGTGDGYTFGSGTRLTVV.

The chain employs TRBV5-1 and TRBJ1-1, with TRBD1 identical over 8 bases. The germline CDR1 and CDR2 sequences are SGHRS and YFSETQ. This CDR3 is 17 amino acids long. The trim removed 5 bases at V and 2 bases at J, leaving 14 bases unmatched. In nucleotides, the CDR3 is TGCGCCAGCAGTCTGCGACAGGGGAAAGCCACTAACACTGAAGCTTTCTTT. This translates into CASSLRQGKATNTEAFF. Filled out from reference TRBV5-1 and TRBJ1-1, the complete variable domain reads KAGVTQTPRYLIKTRGQQVTLSCSPISGHRSVSWYQQTPGQGLQFLFEYFSETQRNKGNFPGRFSGRQFSNSRSEMNVSTLELGDSALYLCASSLRQGKATNTEAFFGQGTRLTVV.

The V and J genes are TRBV2 and TRBJ2-4; D remains unclear. The V gene lost 2 bases and the J gene lost 1 base, with 15 bases spanning the gap. CDR1 and CDR2 from the germline V gene are SNHLY and FYNNEI. CDR3 length: 17 residues. The CDR3 DNA is TGTGCCAGCAGTGAATGGGCCGCCACCGGGGCCAAAAACATTCAGTACTTC. The encoded protein is CASSEWAATGAKNIQYF.

The chain uses TRBV5-1 and TRBJ2-1, with no clear D. Trimming removed 2 bases at V and 5 bases at J, with 8 bases between. This CDR3 is 13 amino acids long. Germline V CDR1 and CDR2: SGHRS, YFSETQ. CDR3 DNA: TGCGCCAGCAGCTTTGATCCCAACAATGAGCAGTTCTTC. It is translated as CASSFDPNNEQFF.